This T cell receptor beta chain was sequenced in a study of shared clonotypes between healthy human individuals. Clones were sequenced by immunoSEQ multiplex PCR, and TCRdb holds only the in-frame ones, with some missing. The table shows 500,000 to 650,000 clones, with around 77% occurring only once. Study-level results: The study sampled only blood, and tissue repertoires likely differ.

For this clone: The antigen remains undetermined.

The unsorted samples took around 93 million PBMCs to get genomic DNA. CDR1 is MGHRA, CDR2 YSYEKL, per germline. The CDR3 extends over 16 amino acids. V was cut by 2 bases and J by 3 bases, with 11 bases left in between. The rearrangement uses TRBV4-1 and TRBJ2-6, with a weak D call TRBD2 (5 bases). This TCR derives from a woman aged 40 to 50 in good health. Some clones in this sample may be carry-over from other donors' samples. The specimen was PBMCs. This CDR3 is CASSQLPGFGANVLTF. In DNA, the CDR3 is TGCGCCAGCAGCCAACTGCCGGGGTTTGGGGCCAACGTCCTGACTTTC.